Sequencing of this T cell receptor beta chain was carried out in a study of response to subunit inactivated influenza vaccine. The germline CDR1 and CDR2 sequences are SGHKS and YYEKEE (reference sequence). There are 14 residues in the CDR3. Trimming shortened V by 4 bases and J by 0 bases, and 10 bases separated the two germline ends. TCRdb used MiXCR to reprocess the RT-PCR reads, holding one entry per CDR3 protein. Of 550,000 to 800,000 distinct CDR3 sequences listed, around 13% are singletons. This clonotype was recorded a few times. Its antigen remains unidentified. The study's findings and limits: It was suggested by the authors that few new T cells are recruited by each seasonal influenza vaccination.

This sequence joins TRBV5-5 and TRBJ1-1; D ambiguous. The clonotype originates from a man in his fifties or sixties who received an inactivated influenza vaccine. This material consisted of PBMCs from blood, taken less than 15 days before vaccination. This chain's CDR3 is CASSPWVMNTEAFF. DNA for the CDR3: TGTGCCAGCAGCCCGTGGGTCATGAACACTGAAGCTTTCTTT.